This is a list of T cell receptor beta chains from one sample in a study of T cell responses to AZD1222 COVID-19 vaccine. Assay used: immunoSEQ multiplex PCR; TCRdb lists only in-frame clones, some missing. The sample has 70,000 to 75,000 clones, about 90% seen once; the top ten hold roughly 1.2%. This material consisted of peripheral blood, taken 28 days after the second AZD1222 dose. Receptor source: an adult who received the AZD1222 COVID-19 vaccine. Each CDR3 is given with its conserved first and last residue. The order of the fields is D gene, clone size, J gene, V gene, CDR3 DNA, CDR3 protein. The D gene is left open where the match is weak. Rows give clone size only sometimes, using once, few, many, or a class for an expanded clone.

TRBD2,NA,TRBJ2-3,TRBV9,TGTGCCAGCAGCGGTAGCGGGAGCACAGATACGCAGTATTTT,CASSGSGSTDTQYF
NA,NA,TRBJ1-5,TRBV18,TGTGCCAGCTCACTGGACAGCACAAATCAGCCCCAGCATTTT,CASSLDSTNQPQHF
NA,NA,TRBJ2-2,TRBV29-1,TGCAGCGTTGTAGGGAACACCGGGGAGCTGTTTTTT,CSVVGNTGELFF
NA,NA,TRBJ1-5,TRBV4-1,TGCGCCAGCAGCCAAGTGCCAGGGACCAGCAATCAGCCCCAGCATTTT,CASSQVPGTSNQPQHF
NA,NA,TRBJ2-3,TRBV20-1,TGCAGTGCCCCACTCACAGATACGCAGTATTTT,CSAPLTDTQYF
NA,once,TRBJ1-2,TRBV9,TGTGCCAGCAGCCCCGAACAGGAGACCTTAGATGGCTACACCTTC,CASSPEQETLDGYTF
TRBD1,once,TRBJ2-7,TRBV7-9,TGTGCCAGCAGCCCCGGACAGGACCCTGGCTACGAGCAGTACTTC,CASSPGQDPGYEQYF
NA,NA,TRBJ1-1,TRBV7-9,TGTGCCAGCAGCACCCGGACGGGAAACACTGAAGCTTTCTTT,CASSTRTGNTEAFF
NA,few,TRBJ2-3,TRBV4-1,TGCGCCAGCAGCCAAGATTGGGCTAGCCTCGCTAGCACAGATACGCAGTATTTT,CASSQDWASLASTDTQYF
NA,NA,TRBJ2-3,TRBV5-1,TGCGCCAGCACCCCCCTGGGTGTGGGCCTACTAACAGATACGCAGTATTTT,CASTPLGVGLLTDTQYF
NA,NA,TRBJ1-1,TRBV6-2/TRBV6-3,TGTGCCAGCAGTTACGACGGCAGGAGCACTGAAGCTTTCTTT,CASSYDGRSTEAFF
NA,once,TRBJ1-2,TRBV7-9,TGTGCCAGCACCCGAGAGGGCATTGCGGACTATGGCTACACCTTC,CASTREGIADYGYTF
NA,NA,TRBJ1-1,TRBV18,TGTGCCAGCTCACCCCAACAGGTAGGGGGGACTGAAGCTTTCTTT,CASSPQQVGGTEAFF
NA,NA,TRBJ2-6,TRBV7-3,TGTGCCAGCGGAAGACAGGCGCACTCTGGGGCCAACGTCCTGACTTTC,CASGRQAHSGANVLTF
NA,once,TRBJ2-7,TRBV29-1,TGCAGCGTTGGCGAAACAGGGATGGGCGAGCAGTACTTC,CSVGETGMGEQYF
TRBD1,NA,TRBJ2-3,TRBV30,TGTGCCTGGAGTATAGGACAGGTCGGTTTCACAGATACGCAGTATTTT,CAWSIGQVGFTDTQYF
NA,NA,TRBJ1-1,TRBV5-4,TGTGCCAGCAGAAGCGAAAGCCGACTCACTGAAGCTTTCTTT,CASRSESRLTEAFF
NA,NA,TRBJ1-3,TRBV20-1,TGCAGTGCTAGTACAGGGTTCGGAAACACCATATATTTT,CSASTGFGNTIYF
NA,once,TRBJ1-1,TRBV5-5,TGTGCCAGCAGCTTGTGGCAATCCGTTGAAGCTTTCTTT,CASSLWQSVEAFF
TRBD1,NA,TRBJ1-3,TRBV19,TGTGCCAGTGGGGACAGCTCTGGAAACACCATATATTTT,CASGDSSGNTIYF
NA,NA,TRBJ2-5,TRBV19,TGTGCCAGTAGCCCCAACAACGGGGGGCTAGGGGAGACCCAGTACTTC,CASSPNNGGLGETQYF
NA,once,TRBJ1-1,TRBV6-5,TGTGCCAGCAGTTTCTCCAGGGCCGCGAACACTGAAGCTTTCTTT,CASSFSRAANTEAFF
NA,few,TRBJ2-3,TRBV19,TGTGCCAGTACCACCCAGGCCACAGATACGCAGTATTTT,CASTTQATDTQYF
NA,NA,TRBJ1-3,TRBV29-1,TGCAGCGTGATGGAATTCTCTGGAAACACCATATATTTT,CSVMEFSGNTIYF
TRBD1,NA,TRBJ2-2,TRBV14,TGTGCCAGCAGCCAGGGACAGGTCTTTTTGACCGGGGAGCTGTTTTTT,CASSQGQVFLTGELFF
NA,few,TRBJ1-2,TRBV29-1,TGCAGCGTTGAAGATCTTAAGGTTGGGGGCTACACCTTC,CSVEDLKVGGYTF
NA,NA,TRBJ2-3,TRBV20-1,TGCAGTGCTAGTCGACCCACAGATACGCAGTATTTT,CSASRPTDTQYF
NA,NA,TRBJ2-3,TRBV15,TGTGCCACCAGCAGAGGAGCCAATACGCAGTATTTT,CATSRGANTQYF
NA,NA,TRBJ1-5,TRBV25-1,TGTGCCAGCAGCTGGGGGAATCAGCCCCAGCATTTT,CASSWGNQPQHF
TRBD2,NA,TRBJ2-1,TRBV10-1,TGCGCCAGCAGCCGGGGACTAGCTTACTACAATGAGCAGTTCTTC,CASSRGLAYYNEQFF
TRBD1,NA,TRBJ1-6,TRBV19,TGTGCCAGTAGTATACGGGCGGACAGGGGTGATTCACCCCTCCACTTT,CASSIRADRGDSPLHF
NA,NA,TRBJ1-3,TRBV7-8,TGTGCCAGCAGCCGCTCCCCCTCCCGGGACTTTGGAAACACCATATATTTT,CASSRSPSRDFGNTIYF
TRBD2,NA,TRBJ2-7,TRBV6-5,TGTGCCAGCAGTTCCCGAGCGGGAGGGGGGGAGCAGTACTTC,CASSSRAGGGEQYF
TRBD2,NA,TRBJ2-3,TRBV7-9,TGTGCCAGCAGCTTCCCCTTAGCGGGTCGCACAGATACGCAGTATTTT,CASSFPLAGRTDTQYF
NA,NA,TRBJ2-2,TRBV12-3/TRBV12-4,TGTGCCAGCAGTGACAGCACCGGGGAGCTGTTTTTT,CASSDSTGELFF
NA,NA,TRBJ2-7,TRBV6-1,TGTGCCAGCAGTGAAAGACCGGACAGTACCTACGAGCAGTACTTC,CASSERPDSTYEQYF
TRBD1,NA,TRBJ2-7,TRBV18,TGTGCCAGCTCACGGGGACAGGGGGCAGGGGAGCAGTACTTC,CASSRGQGAGEQYF
TRBD2,NA,TRBJ2-1,TRBV7-9,TGTGCCAGCAGCTTAGGGACTAGCGGGAGTTTGCATGAGCAGTTCTTC,CASSLGTSGSLHEQFF
TRBD1,NA,TRBJ2-1,TRBV19,TGTGCCAGTAGTACCGGGACAGGGTACATTGAGCAGTTCTTC,CASSTGTGYIEQFF
NA,NA,TRBJ2-2,TRBV7-3,TGTGCCAGCAGCCGGGACCTGGGCACCGGGGAGCTGTTTTTT,CASSRDLGTGELFF
NA,NA,TRBJ1-6,TRBV7-2,TGTGCCAGCAGCTTAGATAGCTCCTATAATTCACCCCTCCACTTT,CASSLDSSYNSPLHF
NA,once,TRBJ2-1,TRBV9,TGTGCCAGCAGCGTATTCGGGAGTGATAATGAGCAGTTCTTC,CASSVFGSDNEQFF
NA,few,TRBJ1-1,TRBV11-2,TGTGCCAGCAGCCCCGGGATGGGGTTGAACACTGAAGCTTTCTTT,CASSPGMGLNTEAFF
TRBD1,few,TRBJ1-2,TRBV5-1,TGCGCCAGCAGCTTGGGGGACAGGGAAATTGATGGCTACACCTTC,CASSLGDREIDGYTF
TRBD1,few,TRBJ2-4,TRBV2,TGTGCCACCCGGCGCAGAGCAGGGGGCTGGGGTATGGCCAAAAACATTCAGTACTTC,CATRRRAGGWGMAKNIQYF
NA,NA,TRBJ2-1,TRBV4-3,TGCGCCAGCAGCCATCAGGAGGGCGAGCAGTTCTTC,CASSHQEGEQFF